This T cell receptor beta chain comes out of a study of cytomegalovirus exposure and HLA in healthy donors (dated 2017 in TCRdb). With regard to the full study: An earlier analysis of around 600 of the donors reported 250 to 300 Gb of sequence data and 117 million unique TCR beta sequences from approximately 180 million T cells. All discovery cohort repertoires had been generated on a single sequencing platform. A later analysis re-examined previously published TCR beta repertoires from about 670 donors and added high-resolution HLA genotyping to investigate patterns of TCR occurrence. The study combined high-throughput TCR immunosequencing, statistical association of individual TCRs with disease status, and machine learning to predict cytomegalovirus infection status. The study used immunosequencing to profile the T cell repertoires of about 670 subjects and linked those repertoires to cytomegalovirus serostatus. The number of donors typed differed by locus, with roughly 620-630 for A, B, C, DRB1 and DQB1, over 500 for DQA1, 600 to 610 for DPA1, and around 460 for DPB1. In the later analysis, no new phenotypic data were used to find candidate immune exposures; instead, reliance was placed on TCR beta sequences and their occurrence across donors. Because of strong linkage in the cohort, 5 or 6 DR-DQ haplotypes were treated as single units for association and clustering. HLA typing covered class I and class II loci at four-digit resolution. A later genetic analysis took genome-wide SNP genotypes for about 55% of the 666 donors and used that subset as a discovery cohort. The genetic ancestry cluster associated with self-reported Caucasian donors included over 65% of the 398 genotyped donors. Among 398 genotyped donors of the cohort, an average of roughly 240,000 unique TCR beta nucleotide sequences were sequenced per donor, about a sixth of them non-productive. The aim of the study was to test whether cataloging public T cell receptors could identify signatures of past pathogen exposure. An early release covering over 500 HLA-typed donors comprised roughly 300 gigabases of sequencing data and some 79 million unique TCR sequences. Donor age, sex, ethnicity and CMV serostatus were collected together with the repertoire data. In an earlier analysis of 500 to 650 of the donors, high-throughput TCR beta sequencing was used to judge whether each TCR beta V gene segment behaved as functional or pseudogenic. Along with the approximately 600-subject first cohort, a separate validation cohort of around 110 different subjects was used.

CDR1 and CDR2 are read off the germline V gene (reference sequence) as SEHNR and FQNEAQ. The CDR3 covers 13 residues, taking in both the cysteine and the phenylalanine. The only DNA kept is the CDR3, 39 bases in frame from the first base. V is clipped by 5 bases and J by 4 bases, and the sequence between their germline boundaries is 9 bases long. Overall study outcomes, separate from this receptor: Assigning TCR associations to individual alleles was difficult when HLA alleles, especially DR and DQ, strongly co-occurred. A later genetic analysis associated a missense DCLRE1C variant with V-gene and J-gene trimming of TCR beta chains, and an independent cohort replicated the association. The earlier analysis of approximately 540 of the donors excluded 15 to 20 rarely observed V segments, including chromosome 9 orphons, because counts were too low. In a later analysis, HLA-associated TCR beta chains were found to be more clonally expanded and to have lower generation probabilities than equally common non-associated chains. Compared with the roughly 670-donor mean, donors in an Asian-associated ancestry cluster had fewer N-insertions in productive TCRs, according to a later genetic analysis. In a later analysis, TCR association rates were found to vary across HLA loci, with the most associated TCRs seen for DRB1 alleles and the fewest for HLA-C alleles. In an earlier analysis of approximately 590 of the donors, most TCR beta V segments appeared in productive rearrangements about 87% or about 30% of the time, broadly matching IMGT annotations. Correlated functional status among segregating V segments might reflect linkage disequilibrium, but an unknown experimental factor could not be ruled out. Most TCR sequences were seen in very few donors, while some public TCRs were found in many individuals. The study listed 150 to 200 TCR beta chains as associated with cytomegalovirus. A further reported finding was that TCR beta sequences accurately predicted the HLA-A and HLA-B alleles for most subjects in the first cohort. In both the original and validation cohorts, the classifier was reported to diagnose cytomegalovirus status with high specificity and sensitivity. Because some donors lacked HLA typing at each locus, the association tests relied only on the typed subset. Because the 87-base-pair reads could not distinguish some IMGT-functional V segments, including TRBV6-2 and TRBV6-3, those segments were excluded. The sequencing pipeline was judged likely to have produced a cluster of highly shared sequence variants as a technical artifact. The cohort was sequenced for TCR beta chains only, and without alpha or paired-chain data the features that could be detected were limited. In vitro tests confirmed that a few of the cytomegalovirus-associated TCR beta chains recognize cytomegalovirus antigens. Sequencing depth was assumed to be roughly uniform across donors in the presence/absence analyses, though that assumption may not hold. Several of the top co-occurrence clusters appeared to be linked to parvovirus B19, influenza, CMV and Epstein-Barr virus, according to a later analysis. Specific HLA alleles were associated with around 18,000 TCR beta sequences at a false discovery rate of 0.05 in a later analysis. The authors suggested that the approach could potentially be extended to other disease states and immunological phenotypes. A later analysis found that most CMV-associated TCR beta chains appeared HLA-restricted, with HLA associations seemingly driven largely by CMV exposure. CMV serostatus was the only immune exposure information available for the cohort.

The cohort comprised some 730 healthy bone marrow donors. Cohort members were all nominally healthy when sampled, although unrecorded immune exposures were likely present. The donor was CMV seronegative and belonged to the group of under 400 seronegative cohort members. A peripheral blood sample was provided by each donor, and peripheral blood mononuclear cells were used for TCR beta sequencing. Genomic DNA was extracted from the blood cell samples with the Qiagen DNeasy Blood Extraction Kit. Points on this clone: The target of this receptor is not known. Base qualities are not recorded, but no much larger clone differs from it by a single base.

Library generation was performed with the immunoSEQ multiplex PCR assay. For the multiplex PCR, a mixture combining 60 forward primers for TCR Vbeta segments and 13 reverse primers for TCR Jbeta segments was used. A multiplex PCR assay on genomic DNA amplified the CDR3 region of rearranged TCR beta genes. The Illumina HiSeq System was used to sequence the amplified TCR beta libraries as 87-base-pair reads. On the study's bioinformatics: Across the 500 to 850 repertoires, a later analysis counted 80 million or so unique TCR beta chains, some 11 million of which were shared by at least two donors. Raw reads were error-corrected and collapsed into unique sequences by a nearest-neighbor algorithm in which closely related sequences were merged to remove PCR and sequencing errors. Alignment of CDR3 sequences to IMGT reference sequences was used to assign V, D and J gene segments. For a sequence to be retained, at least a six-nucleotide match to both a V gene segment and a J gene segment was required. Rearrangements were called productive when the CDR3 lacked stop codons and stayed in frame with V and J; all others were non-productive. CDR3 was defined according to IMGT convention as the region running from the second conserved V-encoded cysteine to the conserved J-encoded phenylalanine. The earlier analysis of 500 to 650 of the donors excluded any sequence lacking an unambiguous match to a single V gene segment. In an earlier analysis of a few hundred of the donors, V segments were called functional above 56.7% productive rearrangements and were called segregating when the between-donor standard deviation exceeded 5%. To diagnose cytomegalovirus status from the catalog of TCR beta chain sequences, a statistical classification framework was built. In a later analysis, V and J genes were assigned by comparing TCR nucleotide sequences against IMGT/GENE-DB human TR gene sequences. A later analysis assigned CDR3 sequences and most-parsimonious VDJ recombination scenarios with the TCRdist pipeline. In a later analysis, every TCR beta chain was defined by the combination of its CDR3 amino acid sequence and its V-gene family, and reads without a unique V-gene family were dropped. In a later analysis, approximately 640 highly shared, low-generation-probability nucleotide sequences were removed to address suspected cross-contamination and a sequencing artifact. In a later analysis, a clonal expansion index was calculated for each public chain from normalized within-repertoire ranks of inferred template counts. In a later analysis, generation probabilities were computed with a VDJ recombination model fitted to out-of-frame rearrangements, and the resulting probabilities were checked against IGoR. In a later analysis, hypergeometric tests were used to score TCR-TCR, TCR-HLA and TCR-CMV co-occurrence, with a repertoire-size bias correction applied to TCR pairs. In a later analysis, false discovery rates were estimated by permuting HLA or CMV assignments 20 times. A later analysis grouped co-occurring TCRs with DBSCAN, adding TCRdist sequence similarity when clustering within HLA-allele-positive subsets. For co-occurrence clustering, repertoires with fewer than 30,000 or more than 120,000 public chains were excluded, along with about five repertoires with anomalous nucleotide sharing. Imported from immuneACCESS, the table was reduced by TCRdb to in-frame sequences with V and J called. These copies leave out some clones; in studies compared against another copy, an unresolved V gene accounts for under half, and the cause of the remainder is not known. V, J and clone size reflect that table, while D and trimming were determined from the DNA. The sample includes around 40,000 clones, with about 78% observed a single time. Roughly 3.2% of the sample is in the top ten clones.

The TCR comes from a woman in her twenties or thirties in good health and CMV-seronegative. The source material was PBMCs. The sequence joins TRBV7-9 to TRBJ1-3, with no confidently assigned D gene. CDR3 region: CASSRNIGNTIYF. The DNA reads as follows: TGTGCCAGCAGCCGAAACATAGGAAACACCATATATTTT.